This T cell receptor (beta chain) was retrieved from a study of blood T cell repertoires in COVID-19. Under the authors' procedure: For nucleated cells, counts were estimated from reference gene primer amplification. Assay used: immunoSEQ multiplex PCR; TCRdb lists only in-frame clones, some missing. D and trimming come from the DNA, and the V and J calls and clone size come from that table. The sample yields roughly 43,000 clones, 70% to 90% seen once. The length of the CDR3 is 12 residues. Germline assignment: CDR1 MNHEY and CDR2 SVGAGI. V lost 8 bases and J lost 2, with 10 bases in between. Sequencing used peripheral blood. The sequence was collected from a woman in her seventies in a cohort sampled during active COVID-19. The chain has TRBV6-5 and TRBJ2-7, with a possible D match to TRBD1 (6 bases). For the CDR3, the DNA is TGTGCCAGCTGCCAGGGGACCTACGAGCAGTACTTC. Protein product: CASCQGTYEQYF.